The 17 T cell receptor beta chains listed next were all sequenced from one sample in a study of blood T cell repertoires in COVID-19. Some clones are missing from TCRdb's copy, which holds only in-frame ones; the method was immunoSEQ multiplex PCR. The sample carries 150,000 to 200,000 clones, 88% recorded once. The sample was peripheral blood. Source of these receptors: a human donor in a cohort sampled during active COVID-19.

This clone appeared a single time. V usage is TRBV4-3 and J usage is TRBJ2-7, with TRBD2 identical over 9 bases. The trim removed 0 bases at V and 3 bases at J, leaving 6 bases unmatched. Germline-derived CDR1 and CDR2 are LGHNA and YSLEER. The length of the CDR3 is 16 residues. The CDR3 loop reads CASSQDLSGRFYEQYF. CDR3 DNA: TGCGCCAGCAGCCAAGATCTAAGCGGGAGGTTCTACGAGCAGTACTTC.

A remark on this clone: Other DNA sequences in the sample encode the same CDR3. This CDR3 is CASSVTVSGGATDTQYF. CDR3 in DNA: TGTGCCAGCAGCGTCACTGTAAGCGGGGGGGCCACAGATACGCAGTATTTT. The rearrangement links TRBV9 to TRBJ2-3; 10 nucleotides line up with TRBD2. V was pared by 2 bases and J by 2 bases, with 8 bases of the junction left unmatched. The CDR3 runs to 17 residues. Germline CDR1 is SGDLS and CDR2 is YYNGEE.

The CDR3 sequence is CASSTLNQPQHF. CDR3 sequence (DNA): TGTGCCAGCAGTACTCTGAATCAGCCCCAGCATTTT. The V and J genes are TRBV6-5 and TRBJ1-5; no reliable D call. CDR1 and CDR2 from the germline V gene are MNHEY and SVGAGI. The CDR3 runs 12 residues. Between the trimmed V and J ends, which lost 5 bases and 4 bases, there was a span of 6 bases.

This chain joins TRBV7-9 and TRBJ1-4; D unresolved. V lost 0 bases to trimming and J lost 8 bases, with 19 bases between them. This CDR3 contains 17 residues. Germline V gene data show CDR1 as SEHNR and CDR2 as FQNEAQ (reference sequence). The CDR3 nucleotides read TGTGCCAGCAGCTTAGCGGAAAGGGCCTCAACTAGGGAAAAACTGTTTTTT. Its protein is CASSLAERASTREKLFF.

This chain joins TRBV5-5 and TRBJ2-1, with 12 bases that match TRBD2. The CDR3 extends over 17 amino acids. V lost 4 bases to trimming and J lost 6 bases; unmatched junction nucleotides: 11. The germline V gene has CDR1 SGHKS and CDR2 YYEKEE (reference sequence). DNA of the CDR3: TGTGCCAGCAGCAGACTAGCGGGGGAACGGAGTGCCAATGAGCAGTTCTTC. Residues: CASSRLAGERSANEQFF.

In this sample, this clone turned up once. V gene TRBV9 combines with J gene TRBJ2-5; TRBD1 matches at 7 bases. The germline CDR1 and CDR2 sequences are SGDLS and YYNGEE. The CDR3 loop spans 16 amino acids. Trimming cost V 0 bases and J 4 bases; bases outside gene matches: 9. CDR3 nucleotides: TGTGCCAGCAGCGTAGGAAGGGACAGTCTTCTAGAGACCCAGTACTTC. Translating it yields CASSVGRDSLLETQYF.

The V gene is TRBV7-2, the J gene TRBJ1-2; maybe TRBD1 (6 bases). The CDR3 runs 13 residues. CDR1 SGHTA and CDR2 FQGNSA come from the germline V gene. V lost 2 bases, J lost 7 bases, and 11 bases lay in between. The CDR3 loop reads CASSLSGGIGYTF. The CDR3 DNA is TGTGCCAGCAGCTTATCGGGGGGCATTGGCTACACCTTC.

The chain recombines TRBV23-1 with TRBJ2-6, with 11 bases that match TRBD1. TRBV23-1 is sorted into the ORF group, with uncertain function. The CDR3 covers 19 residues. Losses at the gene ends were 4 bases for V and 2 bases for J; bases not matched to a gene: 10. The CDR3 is CASSRKSDRGRPGANVLTF. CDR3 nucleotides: TGCGCCAGCAGTCGAAAATCGGACAGGGGGCGACCTGGGGCCAACGTCCTGACTTTC.

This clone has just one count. This CDR3 reads CASSQDLGPTGSPLHF. The CDR3 DNA sequence: TGCGCCAGCAGCCAAGATCTTGGGCCAACTGGTTCACCCCTCCACTTT. This chain uses TRBV4-3 with TRBJ1-6, with D uncertain. This CDR3 is 16 amino acids long. Germline CDR1 and CDR2: LGHNA and YSLEER. V gave up 0 bases and J gave up 9 bases, with 15 bases separating them.

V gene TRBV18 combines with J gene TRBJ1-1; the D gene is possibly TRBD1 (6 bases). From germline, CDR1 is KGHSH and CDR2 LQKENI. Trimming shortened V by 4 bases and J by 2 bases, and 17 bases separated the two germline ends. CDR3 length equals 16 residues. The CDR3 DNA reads TGTGCCAGCTCACTCCTTTCGGACAGATTAAACACTGAAGCTTTCTTT. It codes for CASSLLSDRLNTEAFF. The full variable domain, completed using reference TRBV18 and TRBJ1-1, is NAGVMQNPRHLVRRRGQEARLRCSPMKGHSHVYWYRQLPEEGLKFMVYLQKENIIDESGMPKERFSAEFPKEGPSILRIQQVVRGDSAAYFCASSLLSDRLNTEAFFGQGTRLTVV.

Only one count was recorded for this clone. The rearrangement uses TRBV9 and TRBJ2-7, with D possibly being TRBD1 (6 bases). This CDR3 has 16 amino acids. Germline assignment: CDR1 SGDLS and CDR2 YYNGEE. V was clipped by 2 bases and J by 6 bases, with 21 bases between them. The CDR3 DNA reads TGTGCCAGCAGCGTTCAGGGGCGAGGGACGATGAGCGAGCAGTACTTC. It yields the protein CASSVQGRGTMSEQYF.

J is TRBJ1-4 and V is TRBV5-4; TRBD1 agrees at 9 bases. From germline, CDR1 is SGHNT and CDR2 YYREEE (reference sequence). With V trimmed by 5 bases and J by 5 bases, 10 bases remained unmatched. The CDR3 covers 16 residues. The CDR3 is CASSSGQGVGNEKLFF. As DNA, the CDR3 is TGTGCCAGCAGTTCGGGACAGGGAGTAGGGAATGAAAAACTGTTTTTT.

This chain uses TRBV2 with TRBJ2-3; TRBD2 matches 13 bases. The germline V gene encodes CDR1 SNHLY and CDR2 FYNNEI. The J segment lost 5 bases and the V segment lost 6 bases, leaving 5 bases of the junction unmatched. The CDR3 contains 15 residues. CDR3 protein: CASRKLAGGEDTQYF. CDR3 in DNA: TGTGCCAGCAGGAAACTAGCGGGGGGGGAAGATACGCAGTATTTT.

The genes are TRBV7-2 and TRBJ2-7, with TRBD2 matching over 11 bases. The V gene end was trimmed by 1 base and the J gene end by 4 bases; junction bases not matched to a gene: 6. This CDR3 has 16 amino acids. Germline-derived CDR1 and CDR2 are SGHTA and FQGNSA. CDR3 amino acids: CASSLDSGRASYEQYF. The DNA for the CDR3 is TGTGCCAGCAGCTTAGATAGCGGGAGGGCCTCGTACGAGCAGTACTTC.

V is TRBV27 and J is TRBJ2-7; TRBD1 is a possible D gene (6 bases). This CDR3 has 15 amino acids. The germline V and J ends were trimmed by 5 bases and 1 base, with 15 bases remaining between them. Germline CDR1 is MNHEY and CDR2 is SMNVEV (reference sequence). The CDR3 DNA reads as TGTGCCAGCAGTATCCACCCGGACAGATCCTACGAGCAGTACTTC. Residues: CASSIHPDRSYEQYF.

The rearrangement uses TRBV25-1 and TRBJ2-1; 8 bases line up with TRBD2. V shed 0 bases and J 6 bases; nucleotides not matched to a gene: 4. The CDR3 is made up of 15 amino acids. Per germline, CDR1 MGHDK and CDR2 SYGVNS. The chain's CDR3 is CASSEYPGLGNEQFF. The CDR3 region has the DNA TGTGCCAGCAGTGAATATCCGGGACTAGGCAATGAGCAGTTCTTC.

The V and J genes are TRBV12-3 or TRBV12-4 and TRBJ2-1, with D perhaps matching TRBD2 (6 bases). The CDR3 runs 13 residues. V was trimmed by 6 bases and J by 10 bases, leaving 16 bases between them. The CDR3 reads CASSNSGMGEQFF. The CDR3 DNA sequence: TGTGCCAGCAGCAATAGCGGAATGGGGGAGCAGTTCTTC.